The T cell receptor (beta chain) described here comes from a study of CD8+ T cells in alopecia areata. About the research overall: Tofacitinib dosing lasted 6 to 18 months, which was then followed by 6 months off drug.

Following RNA extraction, reverse transcription yielded cDNA that acted as the sequencing template. The method was immunoSEQ multiplex PCR; TCRdb's version includes in-frame clones alone and lacks a portion of them. The repertoire has about 180,000 clones, roughly 46% of them found once; the top ten carry over 9.5%. Germline lookup yields CDR1 SEHNR and CDR2 FQNEAQ (reference sequence). CDR3 length equals 13 residues. Trimming took 0 bases from V and 13 from J, leaving 10 bases between them. Specified treatment: oral pan-JAK inhibitor, 5-10 mg twice daily. From alopecia areata patients, lesional scalp punch biopsies and peripheral blood were collected.

This sequence joins TRBV7-9 and TRBJ1-6; no firm D call. This clonotype was sampled from a human donor with alopecia areata. The sample was CD8+ T cells sorted from blood, taken at approximately week 51, from a patient treated with tofacitinib. The CDR3 spells CASSLASDAPLHF. DNA for the CDR3: TGTGCCAGCAGCTTAGCGTCCGATGCGCCCCTCCACTTT.